This T cell receptor beta chain was found in a study of regulatory T cells in long-lasting Graves disease. The authors built TCR beta libraries using iRepertoire HTBI primers and Arm-PCR of CDR3 regions. Each CDR3 protein is one row after TCRdb ran MiXCR on the multiplex PCR reads. The sample lists approximately 470,000 distinct CDR3 sequences; 15% to 20% were seen once. This clonotype was found a few times. Its target is unknown. The time point denotes: newly diagnosed GD, antithyroid drugs for less than 3 months. From PBMCs, RNA was extracted and then used to make the TCR library. Staff drew around 8.6 milliliters of peripheral blood into EDTA tubes. Study observations and caveats: Shared public clonotypes totalled around 2,900 in persistent patients, compared with about 930 in new patients.

The sample was also linked to a second study, of T cells in Graves' hyperthyroidism and ophthalmopathy. As that study records: Stable Graves' hyperthyroidism meant no ophthalmopathy progression within 18 months.

Material: peripheral blood mononuclear cells (PBMCs), obtained at new diagnosis, from a patient treated with antithyroid drugs. This TCR derives from a man aged 40-49 years with Graves disease.

The chain's CDR3 is CASSLRQDYEQYF. As DNA, the CDR3 is TGTGCCAGCAGCTTACGACAGGACTACGAGCAGTACTTC. This chain uses TRBV13 with TRBJ2-7; TRBD1 might be the D (6 bases). This CDR3 is built from 13 residues. Germline-derived CDR1 and CDR2 are PRHDT and FYEKMQ (reference sequence). V lost 2 bases and J lost 3, with 8 bases in between.